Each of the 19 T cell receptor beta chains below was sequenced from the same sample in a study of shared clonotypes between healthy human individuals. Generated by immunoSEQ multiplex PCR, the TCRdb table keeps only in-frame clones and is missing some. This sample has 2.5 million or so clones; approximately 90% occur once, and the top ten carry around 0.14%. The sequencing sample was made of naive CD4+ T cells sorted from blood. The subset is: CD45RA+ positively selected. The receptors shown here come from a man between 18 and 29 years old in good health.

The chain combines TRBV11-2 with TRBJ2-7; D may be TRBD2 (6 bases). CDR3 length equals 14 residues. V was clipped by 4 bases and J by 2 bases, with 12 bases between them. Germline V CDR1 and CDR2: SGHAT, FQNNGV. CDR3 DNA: TGTGCCAGCAGCTCCCTCCCGGGGGCCTACGAGCAGTACTTC. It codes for CASSSLPGAYEQYF.

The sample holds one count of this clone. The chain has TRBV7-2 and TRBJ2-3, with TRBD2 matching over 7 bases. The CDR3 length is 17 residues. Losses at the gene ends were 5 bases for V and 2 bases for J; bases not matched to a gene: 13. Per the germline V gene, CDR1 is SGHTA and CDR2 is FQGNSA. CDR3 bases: TGTGCCAGCAGCCCACTGAGGGAGCGGGGAAACACAGATACGCAGTATTTT. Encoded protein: CASSPLRERGNTDTQYF.

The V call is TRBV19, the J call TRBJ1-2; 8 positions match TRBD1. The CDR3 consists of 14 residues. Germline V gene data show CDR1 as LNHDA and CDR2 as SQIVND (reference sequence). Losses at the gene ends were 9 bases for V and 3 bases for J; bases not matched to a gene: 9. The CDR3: CASRPPDRDYGYTF. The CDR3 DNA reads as TGTGCCAGCCGACCACCGGACAGGGACTATGGCTACACCTTC.

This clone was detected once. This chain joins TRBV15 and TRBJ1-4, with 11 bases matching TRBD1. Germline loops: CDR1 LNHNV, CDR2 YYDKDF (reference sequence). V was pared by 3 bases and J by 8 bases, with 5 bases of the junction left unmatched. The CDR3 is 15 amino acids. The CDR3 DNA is TGTGCCACCAGCAGCGGGACAGGGGGACGCGAAAAACTGTTTTTT. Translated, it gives CATSSGTGGREKLFF.

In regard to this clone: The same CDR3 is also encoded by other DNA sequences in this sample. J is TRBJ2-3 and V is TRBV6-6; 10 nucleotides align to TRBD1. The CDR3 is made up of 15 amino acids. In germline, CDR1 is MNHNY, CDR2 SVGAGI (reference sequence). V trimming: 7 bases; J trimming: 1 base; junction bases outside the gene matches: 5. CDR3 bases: TGTGCCAGCACTGACAGGGGGCGCGGCACAGATACGCAGTATTTT. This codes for CASTDRGRGTDTQYF.

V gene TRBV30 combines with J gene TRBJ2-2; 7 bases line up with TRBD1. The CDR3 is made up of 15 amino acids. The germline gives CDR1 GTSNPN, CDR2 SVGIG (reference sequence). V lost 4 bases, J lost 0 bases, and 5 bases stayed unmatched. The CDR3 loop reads CAWTTGQTNTGELFF. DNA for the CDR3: TGTGCCTGGACCACGGGACAGACGAACACCGGGGAGCTGTTTTTT.

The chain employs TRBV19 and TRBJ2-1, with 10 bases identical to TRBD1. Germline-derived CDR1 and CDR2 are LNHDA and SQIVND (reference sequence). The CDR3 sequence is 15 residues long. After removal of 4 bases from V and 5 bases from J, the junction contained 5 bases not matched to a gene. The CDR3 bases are TGTGCCAGTAGTAGGGGACAGGGGATGAACAATGAGCAGTTCTTC. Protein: CASSRGQGMNNEQFF. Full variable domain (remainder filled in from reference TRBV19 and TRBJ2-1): DGGITQSPKYLFRKEGQNVTLSCEQNLNHDAMYWYRQDPGQGLRLIYYSQIVNDFQKGDIAEGYSVSREKKESFPLTVTSAQKNPTAFYLCASSRGQGMNNEQFFGPGTRLTVL.

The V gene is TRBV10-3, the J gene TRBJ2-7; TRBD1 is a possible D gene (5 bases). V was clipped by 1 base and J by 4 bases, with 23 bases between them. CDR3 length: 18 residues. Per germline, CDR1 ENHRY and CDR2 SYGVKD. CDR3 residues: CAISELGRTGPLGYEQYF. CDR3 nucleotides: TGTGCCATCAGTGAGTTAGGAAGAACAGGTCCCTTGGGGTACGAGCAGTACTTC.

CDR3 bases: TGTGCCAGCAGCCCGGCGTCGGCTCCTCGGCGGGAGACCCAGTACTTC. It is translated as CASSPASAPRRETQYF. The chain combines TRBV11-1 with TRBJ2-5; D is unresolved. The length of the CDR3 is 16 residues. Germline V gene lookup returns CDR1 SGHAT and CDR2 FQDESV (reference sequence). V was pared by 5 bases and J by 5 bases, with 21 bases between. Combining the CDR3 with reference TRBV11-1 and TRBJ2-5 gives the whole variable domain EAEVAQSPRYKITEKSQAVAFWCDPISGHATLYWYRQILGQGPELLVQFQDESVVDDSQLPKDRFSAERLKGVDSTLKIQPAELGDSAMYLCASSPASAPRRETQYFGPGTRLLVL.

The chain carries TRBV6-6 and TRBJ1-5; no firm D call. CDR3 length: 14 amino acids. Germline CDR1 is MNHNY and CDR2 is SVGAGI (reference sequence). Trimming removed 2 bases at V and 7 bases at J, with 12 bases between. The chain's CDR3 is CASSYRLEMQPQHF. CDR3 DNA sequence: TGTGCCAGCAGTTACCGTCTTGAGATGCAGCCCCAGCATTTT.

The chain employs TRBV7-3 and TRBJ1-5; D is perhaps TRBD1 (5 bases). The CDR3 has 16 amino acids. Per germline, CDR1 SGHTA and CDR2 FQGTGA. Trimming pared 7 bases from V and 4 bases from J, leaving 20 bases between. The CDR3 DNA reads TGTGCCAGCATCTCCCGGGGGGGTCTCCCTAATCAGCCCCAGCATTTT. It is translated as CASISRGGLPNQPQHF.

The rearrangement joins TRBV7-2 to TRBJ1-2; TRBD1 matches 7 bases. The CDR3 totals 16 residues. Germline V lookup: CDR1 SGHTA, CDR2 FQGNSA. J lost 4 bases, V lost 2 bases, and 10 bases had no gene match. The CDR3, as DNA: TGTGCCAGCAGCTTAACTCCAGGGGGGTCGGGCTATGGCTACACCTTC. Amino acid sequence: CASSLTPGGSGYGYTF.

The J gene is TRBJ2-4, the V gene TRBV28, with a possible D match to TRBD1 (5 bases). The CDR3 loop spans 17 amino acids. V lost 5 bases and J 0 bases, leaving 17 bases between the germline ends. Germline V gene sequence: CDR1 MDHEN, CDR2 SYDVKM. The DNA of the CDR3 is TGTGCCAGCAGTGCCTTGTCCAGGGCTCTAGCCAAAAACATTCAGTACTTC. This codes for CASSALSRALAKNIQYF.

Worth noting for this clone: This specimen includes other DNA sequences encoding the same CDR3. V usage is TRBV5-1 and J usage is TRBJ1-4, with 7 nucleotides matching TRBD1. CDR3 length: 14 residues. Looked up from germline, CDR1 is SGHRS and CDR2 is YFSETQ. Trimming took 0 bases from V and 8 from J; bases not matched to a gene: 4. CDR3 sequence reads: CASSLGQGGEKLFF. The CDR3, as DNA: TGCGCCAGCAGCTTGGGCCAGGGGGGCGAAAAACTGTTTTTT.

CDR3 nucleotides: TGCAGCGTACAGCCCCCAGCGCGCACAGATACGCAGTATTTT. The encoded protein is CSVQPPARTDTQYF. This chain links TRBV29-1 with TRBJ2-3; no clear D. Deletions cut 6 bases from V and 1 base from J, with 14 bases between. The length of the CDR3 is 14 residues. Per germline, CDR1 SQVTM and CDR2 ANQGSEA.

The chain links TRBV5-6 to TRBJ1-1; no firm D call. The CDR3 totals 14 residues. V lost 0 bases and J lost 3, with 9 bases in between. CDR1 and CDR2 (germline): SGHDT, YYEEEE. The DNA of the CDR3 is TGTGCCAGCAGCTTGGATACACGTGACACTGAAGCTTTCTTT. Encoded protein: CASSLDTRDTEAFF.

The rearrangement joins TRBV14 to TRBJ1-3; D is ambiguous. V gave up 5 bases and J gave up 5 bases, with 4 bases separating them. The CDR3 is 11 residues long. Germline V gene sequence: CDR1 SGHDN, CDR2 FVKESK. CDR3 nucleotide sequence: TGTGCCAGCAGCATCCGAAACACCATATATTTT. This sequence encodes CASSIRNTIYF. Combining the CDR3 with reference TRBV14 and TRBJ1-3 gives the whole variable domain EAGVTQFPSHSVIEKGQTVTLRCDPISGHDNLYWYRRVMGKEIKFLLHFVKESKQDESGMPNNRFLAERTGGTYSTLKVQPAELEDSGVYFCASSIRNTIYFGEGSWLTVV.

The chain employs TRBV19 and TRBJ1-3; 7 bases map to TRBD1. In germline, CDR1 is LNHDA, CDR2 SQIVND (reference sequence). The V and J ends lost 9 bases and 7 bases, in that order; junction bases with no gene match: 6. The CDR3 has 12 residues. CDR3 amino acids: CASRQGSNTIYF. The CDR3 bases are TGTGCCAGCCGACAGGGCTCCAACACCATATATTTT.

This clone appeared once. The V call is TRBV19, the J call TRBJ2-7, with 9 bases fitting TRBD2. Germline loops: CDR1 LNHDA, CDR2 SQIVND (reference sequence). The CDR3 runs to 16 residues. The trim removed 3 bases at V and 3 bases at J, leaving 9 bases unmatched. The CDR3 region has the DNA TGTGCCAGTAGTATTTCCGTACTAGCGGGCGTCTACGAGCAGTACTTC. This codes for CASSISVLAGVYEQYF.